This TCR beta chain was profiled in a study of CD8 T cells in ankylosing spondylitis (dated by TCRdb to about 2017). With regard to the full study: The study profiled T cell receptor beta repertoires in healthy donors and ankylosing spondylitis patients to find disease-linked TCR variants. Peripheral blood was sampled, and synovial fluid was additionally collected from ankylosing spondylitis patients. In total, the full study cohort was made up of approximately 99 healthy donors and 25 ankylosing spondylitis patients. General conclusions and limits of the study: According to the report, matched synovial fluid samples from ankylosing spondylitis patients were significantly enriched for the disease-linked clones. Some motif variants were previously reported in synovial fluid and blood of reactive arthritis patients, suggesting common disease-initiation mechanisms. A TCR beta motif made up of under ten highly homologous amino acid variants appeared to be characteristic of blood from ankylosing spondylitis patients. The disease-linked clones showed a CD8+ phenotype and occurred at relatively low frequencies in peripheral blood.

About this clonotype itself: Its antigen specificity is not known. Base qualities are not recorded, but no much larger clone differs from it by a single base.

Synovial fluid samples were paired with blood samples taken from the same ankylosing spondylitis patients. The run used an Illumina HiSeq 2500. Quantitative 5'-RACE with molecular barcodes was the method used to prepare the TCR beta libraries. Per the authors' processing: Disease-linked TCR variants were identified with a new computational method built on a probabilistic model of VDJ rearrangement. TCRdb ran its own pipeline on the public reads, namely fastp trimming at Q25 and MiXCR clone calling, and kept in-frame beta chains. Rows merge per CDR3 protein into single entries with the most common DNA and genes. These V and J calls are TCRdb output, not the study's own analysis. The sample table lists approximately 60,000 distinct CDR3 sequences, roughly 6.1% of them with a count of one. Approximately 4.5% of the sample goes to the ten largest clones. Measured from the cysteine to the phenylalanine, the CDR3 is 14 residues long. Left in the record is the CDR3 DNA by itself, 42 bases read in frame from the first base. From a lookup of the germline V gene, CDR1 and CDR2 are SGHRS and YFSETQ. Unmatched junction bases come to 7, with V trimmed by 5 bases and J by 2 bases.

Sample: synovial fluid, either unsorted or a sorted T cell fraction (not recorded which). The rearranged chain carries TRBV5-1 and TRBJ2-7, with TRBD1 matching 7 junction bases. This clonotype was sampled from a male donor with ankylosing spondylitis. For the CDR3, the sequence is CASRAGTDPYEQYF. The nucleotide sequence reads TGCGCCAGCAGGGCCGGGACAGACCCCTACGAGCAGTACTTC.